This TCR beta chain was retrieved from a study of human T cells and chemical hapten exposure. TCRdb reprocessed the RACE reads via MiXCR and lists one record per CDR3 protein. The repertoire holds fewer than 300,000 distinct CDR3 sequences, roughly 7.7% seen once, with roughly 1.2% in the top ten. This clonotype has just a few counts. Time point indicated: pre-sensitization, week 0. As to treatment: therapeutic diphenylcyclopropenone sensitization with weekly scalp DPC. The CDR3 extends over 8 amino acids. CDR1 is SNHLY, CDR2 FYNNEI, per germline. V lost 10 bases, J lost 10 bases, and 5 bases lay in between.

The chain couples TRBV2 to TRBJ2-1, with no clear D. The source is a man between 18 and 29 years old with alopecia areata. Some clones in this sample may be carry-over from other donors' samples. The sequences come from whole blood, collected in connection with sensitization to the hapten diphenylcyclopropenone (DPC). CDR3 region: CAIREQFF. The CDR3 bases are TGTGCCATCAGGGAGCAGTTCTTC.